These 24 T cell receptor beta chains came from one sample sequenced in a study of control samples from healthy donors and cancer patients (TCRdb year 2020). The library was produced with the immunoSEQ multiplex PCR assay. This immuneACCESS table, as held by TCRdb, lists in-frame sequences with V and J called but not all clones. Of the missing ones, under half trace to an unresolved V gene in checked studies; the others have no known cause. This sample gives around 86,000 clones in total; over 85% of them show up just once. The top ten constitute 1.9% of the sample. Material for sequencing was PBMCs. The receptors derive from an older woman with head and neck cancer.

The chain recombines TRBV11-3 with TRBJ2-1; 11 nucleotides line up with TRBD2. The J segment lost 3 bases and the V segment lost 3 bases, leaving 1 base of the junction unmatched. CDR3 length equals 15 residues. Per germline, CDR1 SGHNT and CDR2 YENEEA. This chain's CDR3 is CASSFGLAGYNEQFF. DNA of the CDR3: TGTGCCAGCAGCTTCGGACTAGCGGGCTACAATGAGCAGTTCTTC. Full variable domain (remainder filled in from reference TRBV11-3 and TRBJ2-1): EAGVVQSPRYKIIEKKQPVAFWCNPISGHNTLYWYLQNLGQGPELLIRYENEEAVDDSQLPKDRFSAERLKGVDSTLKIQPAELGDSAVYLCASSFGLAGYNEQFFGPGTRLTVL.

The chain links TRBV4-2 to TRBJ2-1, with D perhaps being TRBD1 or TRBD2 (5 bases each). Germline V CDR1 and CDR2: LGHNA, YNFKEQ. The V end lost 1 base, the J end lost 5 bases, and 12 bases lay between the germline ends. The CDR3 is made up of 15 amino acids. The CDR3 DNA reads as TGTGCCAGCAGCCAAGGGCAGGGACCAGACAATGAGCAGTTCTTC. Translation: CASSQGQGPDNEQFF.

The V gene is TRBV5-1, the J gene TRBJ2-2; no definite D call. The CDR3 is 13 residues long. V was pared by 2 bases and J by 6 bases, with 8 bases between. Per germline, CDR1 SGHRS and CDR2 YFSETQ. DNA for the CDR3: TGCGCCAGCAGCTTCCCTTCCTCCGGGGAGCTGTTTTTT. Its protein is CASSFPSSGELFF.

This chain uses TRBV7-9 with TRBJ2-1, with TRBD1 matching over 10 bases. The CDR3 consists of 16 residues. V lost 5 bases, J lost 7 bases, and 11 bases stayed unmatched. Looked up from germline, CDR1 is SEHNR and CDR2 is FQNEAQ (reference sequence). The CDR3 loop is CASSLNGDRGLNEQFF. DNA of the CDR3: TGTGCCAGCAGCCTCAACGGTGACAGGGGGCTGAATGAGCAGTTCTTC.

This clone was seen just once. The chain couples TRBV9 to TRBJ2-7; 7 bases line up with TRBD2. The germline V gene encodes CDR1 SGDLS and CDR2 YYNGEE. The CDR3 has 14 amino acids. Trimming at V came to 4 bases and at J to 2 bases, leaving 6 bases not matched to a gene. This chain's CDR3 is CASSRGGGAYEQYF. CDR3 DNA: TGTGCCAGCAGCAGGGGCGGGGGAGCCTACGAGCAGTACTTC.

V is TRBV18 and J is TRBJ1-1; 7 bases agree with TRBD1. V was clipped by 5 bases and J by 5 bases; unmatched bases: 5. This CDR3 has 13 residues. Per germline, CDR1 KGHSH and CDR2 LQKENI. The CDR3 DNA is TGTGCCAGCTCAAGACAGGGTGGGACTGAAGCTTTCTTT. Encoded protein: CASSRQGGTEAFF.

The rearrangement links TRBV5-5 to TRBJ1-2; 10 bases are shared with TRBD1. Germline lookup yields CDR1 SGHKS and CDR2 YYEKEE (reference sequence). V lost 0 bases and J lost 7; bases outside the gene matches: 6. The CDR3 consists of 15 residues. The DNA of the CDR3 is TGTGCCAGCAGCTTGGAAGGGACAGGGGTCGGTGGCTACACCTTC. Its translation: CASSLEGTGVGGYTF.

This clone was observed a few times. The chain carries TRBV9 and TRBJ2-3, with 14 bases matching TRBD2. Germline V gene data show CDR1 as SGDLS and CDR2 as YYNGEE. This CDR3 has 16 residues. V lost 3 bases to trimming and J lost 4 bases; unmatched junction nucleotides: 4. CDR3 nucleotide sequence: TGTGCCAGCAGCGGACTAGCGGGAGGGAGTTCAGATACGCAGTATTTT. This sequence encodes CASSGLAGGSSDTQYF.

This clone was counted a few times. The rearrangement uses TRBV5-4 and TRBJ1-1; D might be TRBD1 (5 bases). The CDR3 totals 15 residues. V was trimmed by 4 bases and J by 4 bases, leaving 17 bases between them. The V gene's germline CDR1 is SGHNT and CDR2 YYREEE (reference sequence). DNA for the CDR3: TGTGCCAGCAGCAAACCGAGCCCCGGGGCCACTGAAGCTTTCTTT. This translates into CASSKPSPGATEAFF.

The V and J genes are TRBV12-3 or TRBV12-4 and TRBJ2-3; D is unresolved. The length of the CDR3 is 12 residues. The germline V and J ends were trimmed by 5 bases and 2 bases, with 5 bases remaining between them. The CDR3 spells CASSLVTDTQYF. As DNA, the CDR3 is TGTGCCAGCAGTCTAGTCACAGATACGCAGTATTTT.

CDR3 loop: CASSLGQSNEKLFF. The CDR3 region has the DNA TGTGCCAGCAGTTTAGGACAGAGTAATGAAAAACTGTTTTTT. The chain has TRBV28 and TRBJ1-4, with D perhaps matching TRBD1 (6 bases). CDR1 is MDHEN and CDR2 is SYDVKM in the germline V gene. Trimming stripped 2 bases from V and 4 bases from J, with 8 bases between. The CDR3 is made up of 14 amino acids.

The chain employs TRBV6-5 and TRBJ2-5; 9 bases match TRBD2. J was trimmed by 5 bases and V by 7 bases; bases with no gene match: 11. This CDR3 is built from 15 residues. Germline lookup yields CDR1 MNHEY and CDR2 SVGAGI. CDR3 sequence: CASKWGSGRGETQYF. Here the CDR3 DNA reads TGTGCCAGCAAGTGGGGTAGCGGGAGAGGGGAGACCCAGTACTTC.

The chain employs TRBV7-3 and TRBJ2-1; 9 nucleotides agree with TRBD2. Germline V gene data show CDR1 as SGHTA and CDR2 as FQGTGA. The V and J ends lost 0 bases and 0 bases, in that order; junction bases with no gene match: 6. The CDR3 spans 18 residues. In DNA, the CDR3 is TGTGCCAGCAGCTTAACAATAGCGGGAGAGAGCTCCTACAATGAGCAGTTCTTC. Its protein product is CASSLTIAGESSYNEQFF.

The chain has TRBV5-6 and TRBJ2-7, with 8 bases matching TRBD2. Germline V gives CDR1 SGHDT, CDR2 YYEEEE. The CDR3 has 11 residues. Unmatched junction bases numbered 2, after V lost 6 bases and J lost 6 bases. CDR3 coding DNA: TGTGCCAGCAACCGGGGGGGCGAGCAGTACTTC. The encoded protein is CASNRGGEQYF. The full variable domain, rest sourced from reference TRBV5-6 and TRBJ2-7, is DAGVTQSPTHLIKTRGQQVTLRCSPKSGHDTVSWYQQALGQGPQFIFQYYEEEERQRGNFPDRFSGHQFPNYSSELNVNALLLGDSALYLCASNRGGEQYFGPGTRLTVT.

CDR3 loop: CASSFGTRGYNEQFF. The CDR3 nucleotides read TGTGCCAGCAGCTTTGGTACTAGAGGGTACAATGAGCAGTTCTTC. V and J are TRBV7-2 and TRBJ2-1; maybe TRBD2 (5 bases). Germline assignment: CDR1 SGHTA and CDR2 FQGNSA. Trimming stripped 3 bases from V and 4 bases from J, with 13 bases between. This CDR3 contains 15 residues.

V and J are TRBV19 and TRBJ2-2; D uncertain. The CDR3 runs 14 residues. Germline CDR1 reads LNHDA; CDR2 reads SQIVND (reference sequence). The germline V and J ends were trimmed by 7 bases and 0 bases, with 9 bases remaining between them. This chain's CDR3 is CASKKLPNTGELFF. CDR3 bases: TGTGCCAGTAAGAAGCTACCGAACACCGGGGAGCTGTTTTTT.

Judged by abundance, this clone is medium-sized (0.01 to 0.1%). CDR3 protein: CASSHVRDRGTYEQYF. The DNA of the CDR3 is TGCGCCAGCAGCCACGTACGGGACAGGGGGACCTACGAGCAGTACTTC. The chain uses TRBV4-1 and TRBJ2-7; TRBD1 matches 11 bases. The germline V gene has CDR1 MGHRA and CDR2 YSYEKL. The CDR3 covers 16 residues. J gave up 2 bases and V 3 bases, and 6 bases lay outside the gene matches.

The V and J genes are TRBV2 and TRBJ2-5; TRBD1 matches at 8 bases. The length of the CDR3 is 15 residues. V shed 4 bases and J 2 bases; nucleotides not matched to a gene: 6. CDR1 is SNHLY, CDR2 FYNNEI, per germline. The CDR3, as DNA: TGTGCCAGCAGTGTCACCACAGGGGGTCAAGAGACCCAGTACTTC. Residues: CASSVTTGGQETQYF.

The V and J genes are TRBV19 and TRBJ1-4; D remains ambiguous. V was clipped by 4 bases and J by 5 bases, with 8 bases between them. The CDR3 length is 13 residues. CDR1 is LNHDA and CDR2 is SQIVND in the germline V gene (reference sequence). CDR3 coding DNA: TGTGCCAGTAGTACAGCAGCAAATGAAAAACTGTTTTTT. Encoded protein: CASSTAANEKLFF.

This chain uses TRBV2 with TRBJ2-7; 9 bases match TRBD2. The CDR3 runs to 15 residues. Looked up from germline, CDR1 is SNHLY and CDR2 is FYNNEI. The trim removed 7 bases at V and 4 bases at J, leaving 11 bases unmatched. Here the CDR3 reads CASTPIAGDFYEQYF. As DNA, the CDR3 is TGTGCCAGCACCCCTATAGCGGGAGACTTTTACGAGCAGTACTTC.

The chain uses TRBV3-1 (or the pseudogene TRBV3-2) and TRBJ1-6; D is unclear. V was trimmed by 1 base and J by 6 bases, leaving 7 bases between them. The germline V gene has CDR1 LGHDT and CDR2 YNNKEL (reference sequence). This CDR3 has 14 residues. The CDR3 region is CASSQVPFNSPLHF. CDR3 sequence (DNA): TGTGCCAGCAGCCAAGTCCCCTTTAATTCACCCCTCCACTTT.

The chain recombines TRBV7-2 with TRBJ2-7; TRBD2 aligns across 9 bases. This CDR3 contains 16 residues. Germline trimming cut 1 base from V and 0 bases from J; bases unmatched to any gene: 4. CDR1 is SGHTA and CDR2 is FQGNSA in the germline V gene. The CDR3 region has the DNA TGTGCCAGCAGCTTAGGTCCTAGCGGGAACTCCTACGAGCAGTACTTC. This codes for CASSLGPSGNSYEQYF. The full variable domain, in which reference TRBV7-2 and TRBJ2-7 provide the parts outside the CDR3, is GAGVSQSPSNKVTEKGKDVELRCDPISGHTALYWYRQSLGQGLEFLIYFQGNSAPDKSGLPSDRFSAERTGGSVSTLTIQRTQQEDSAVYLCASSLGPSGNSYEQYFGPGTRLTVT.

This rearrangement joins TRBV2 to TRBJ1-2; D unresolved. Trimming shortened V by 4 bases and J by 7 bases, and 22 bases separated the two germline ends. This CDR3 comprises 16 residues. The germline V gene encodes CDR1 SNHLY and CDR2 FYNNEI. The CDR3 loop is CASSGGGSREGFGYTF. In DNA, the CDR3 is TGTGCCAGCAGTGGTGGAGGGAGCCGAGAGGGTTTTGGCTACACCTTC.

The rearrangement uses TRBV19 and TRBJ1-1; 7 nucleotides align to TRBD1. Germline CDR1 LNHDA, CDR2 SQIVND (reference sequence). Losses at the gene ends were 7 bases for V and 0 bases for J; bases not matched to a gene: 8. The CDR3 is 15 residues long. For the CDR3, the DNA is TGTGCCAGTAAACGGGAGGGGGCCCTGAACACTGAAGCTTTCTTT. This translates into CASKREGALNTEAFF.